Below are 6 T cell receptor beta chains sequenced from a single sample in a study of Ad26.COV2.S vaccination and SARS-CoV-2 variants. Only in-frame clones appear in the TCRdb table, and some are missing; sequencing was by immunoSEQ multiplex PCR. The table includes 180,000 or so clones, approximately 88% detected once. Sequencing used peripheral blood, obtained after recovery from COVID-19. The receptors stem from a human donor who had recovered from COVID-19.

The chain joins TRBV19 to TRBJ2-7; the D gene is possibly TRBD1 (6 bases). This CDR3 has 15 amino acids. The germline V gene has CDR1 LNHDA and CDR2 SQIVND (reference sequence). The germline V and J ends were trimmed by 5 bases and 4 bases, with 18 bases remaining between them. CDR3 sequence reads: CASSEAGTSYYEQYF. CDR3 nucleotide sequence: TGTGCCAGTAGTGAAGCCGGGACATCGTATTACGAGCAGTACTTC. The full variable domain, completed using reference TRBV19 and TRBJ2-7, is DGGITQSPKYLFRKEGQNVTLSCEQNLNHDAMYWYRQDPGQGLRLIYYSQIVNDFQKGDIAEGYSVSREKKESFPLTVTSAQKNPTAFYLCASSEAGTSYYEQYFGPGTRLTVT.

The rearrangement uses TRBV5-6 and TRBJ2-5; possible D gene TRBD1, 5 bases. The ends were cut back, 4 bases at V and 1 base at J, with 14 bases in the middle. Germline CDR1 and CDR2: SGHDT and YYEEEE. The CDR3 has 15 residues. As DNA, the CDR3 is TGTGCCAGCAGCCCGGCCGGGCAGGGCCAAGAGACCCAGTACTTC. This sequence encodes CASSPAGQGQETQYF.

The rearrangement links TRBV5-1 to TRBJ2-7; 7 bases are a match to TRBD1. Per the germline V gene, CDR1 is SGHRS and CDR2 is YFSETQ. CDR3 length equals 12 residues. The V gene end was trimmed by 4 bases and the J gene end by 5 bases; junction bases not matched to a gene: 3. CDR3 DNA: TGCGCCAGCAGCATAGACAGGGACGAGCAGTACTTC. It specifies CASSIDRDEQYF.

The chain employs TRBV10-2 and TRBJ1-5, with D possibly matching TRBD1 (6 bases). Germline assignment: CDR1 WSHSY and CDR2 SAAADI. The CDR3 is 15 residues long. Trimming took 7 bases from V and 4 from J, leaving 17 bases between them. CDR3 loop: CASKEKGELNQPQHF. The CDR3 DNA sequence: TGCGCCAGCAAGGAAAAGGGGGAACTTAATCAGCCCCAGCATTTT.

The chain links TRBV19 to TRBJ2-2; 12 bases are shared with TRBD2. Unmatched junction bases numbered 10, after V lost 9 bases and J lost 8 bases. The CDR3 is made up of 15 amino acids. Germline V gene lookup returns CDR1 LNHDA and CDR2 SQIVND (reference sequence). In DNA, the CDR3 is TGTGCCAGCTCACCCACTAGCGGGGGGCGGGGGGAGCTGTTTTTT. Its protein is CASSPTSGGRGELFF.

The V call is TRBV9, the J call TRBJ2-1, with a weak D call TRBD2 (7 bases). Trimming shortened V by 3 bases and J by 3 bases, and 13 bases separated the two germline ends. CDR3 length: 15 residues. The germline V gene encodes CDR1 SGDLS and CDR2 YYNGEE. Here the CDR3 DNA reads TGTGCCAGCAGCGAAAGGGGGGAGGGCTACAATGAGCAGTTCTTC. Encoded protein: CASSERGEGYNEQFF. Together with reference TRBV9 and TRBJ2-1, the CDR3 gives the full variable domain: DSGVTQTPKHLITATGQRVTLRCSPRSGDLSVYWYQQSLDQGLQFLIQYYNGEERAKGNILERFSAQQFPDLHSELNLSSLELGDSALYFCASSERGEGYNEQFFGPGTRLTVL.